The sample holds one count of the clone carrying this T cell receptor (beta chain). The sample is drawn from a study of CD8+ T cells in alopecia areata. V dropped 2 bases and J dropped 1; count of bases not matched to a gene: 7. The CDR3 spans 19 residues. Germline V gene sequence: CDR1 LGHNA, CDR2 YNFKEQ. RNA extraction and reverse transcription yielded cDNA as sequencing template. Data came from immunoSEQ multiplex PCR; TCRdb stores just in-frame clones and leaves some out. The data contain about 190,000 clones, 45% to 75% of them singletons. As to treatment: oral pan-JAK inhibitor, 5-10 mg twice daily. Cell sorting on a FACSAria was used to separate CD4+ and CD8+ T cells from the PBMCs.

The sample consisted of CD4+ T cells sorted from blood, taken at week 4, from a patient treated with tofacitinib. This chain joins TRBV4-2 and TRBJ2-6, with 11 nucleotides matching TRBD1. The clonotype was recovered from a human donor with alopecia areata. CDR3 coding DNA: TGTGCCAGCAGCCAATTACCGGGACAGGGGGTGTCTGGGGCCAACGTCCTGACTTTC. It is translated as CASSQLPGQGVSGANVLTF.